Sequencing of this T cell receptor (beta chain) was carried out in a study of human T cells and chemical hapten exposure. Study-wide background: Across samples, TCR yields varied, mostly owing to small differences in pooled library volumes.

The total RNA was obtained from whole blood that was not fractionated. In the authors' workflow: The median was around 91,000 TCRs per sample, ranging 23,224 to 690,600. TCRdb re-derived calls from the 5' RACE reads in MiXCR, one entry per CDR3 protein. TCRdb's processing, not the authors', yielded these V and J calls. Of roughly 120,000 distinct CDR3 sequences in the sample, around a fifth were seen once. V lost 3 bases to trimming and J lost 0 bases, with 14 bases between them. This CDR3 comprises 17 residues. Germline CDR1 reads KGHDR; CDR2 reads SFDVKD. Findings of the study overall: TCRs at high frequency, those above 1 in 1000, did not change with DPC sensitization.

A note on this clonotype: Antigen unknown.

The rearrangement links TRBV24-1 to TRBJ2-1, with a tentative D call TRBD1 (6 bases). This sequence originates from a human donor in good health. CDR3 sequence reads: CATSDERQVDSYNEQFF. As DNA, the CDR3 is TGTGCCACCAGTGATGAACGACAGGTTGACTCCTACAATGAGCAGTTCTTC.